What follows are 30 T cell receptor beta chains derived from one specimen sequenced in a study of cytomegalovirus exposure and HLA in healthy donors (TCRdb year 2017). Libraries were made using the immunoSEQ multiplex PCR assay. For the multiplex PCR, a mixture combining 60 forward primers for TCR Vbeta segments and 13 reverse primers for TCR Jbeta segments was used. TCRdb took this table from immuneACCESS and kept in-frame rearrangements with V and J called. Such tables lack part of the clones; where checked against another copy, unresolved V genes explain under half of the gap, and the rest is unexplained. This sample has approximately 160,000 clones in its table, and around three quarters of those were observed once. Approximately 1.6% of the sample rests with the top ten. Sequencing input: PBMCs. These receptors were taken from a woman aged 25 to 45 in good health and CMV-seronegative.

This clone was observed a few times. The CDR3 here is CASSQDRVIWEKLFF. The CDR3 DNA follows: TGCGCCAGCAGCCAAGACAGGGTAATTTGGGAAAAACTGTTTTTT. The rearrangement joins TRBV4-3 to TRBJ1-4, with D possibly matching TRBD1 (5 bases). The CDR3 runs to 15 residues. V lost 0 bases to trimming and J lost 8 bases, with 13 bases between them. CDR1 and CDR2 from the germline V gene are LGHNA and YSLEER.

The count of this clone is one. The rearrangement links TRBV10-3 to TRBJ1-2, with D tentatively TRBD1 (5 bases). V was shortened by 9 bases and J by 3 bases, with 14 bases between the two germline ends. The CDR3 runs to 13 residues. Per germline, CDR1 ENHRY and CDR2 SYGVKD. The CDR3 nucleotides read TGTGCCATACAAAATGGAGGGGACTATGGCTACACCTTC. Protein: CAIQNGGDYGYTF.

This clone showed up just a few times. The V and J genes are TRBV5-8 and TRBJ2-7; 7 bases map to TRBD1. From germline, CDR1 is SGHTS and CDR2 YDEGEE. The CDR3 has 16 residues. V lost 1 base, J lost 1 base, and 8 bases stayed unmatched. The CDR3 DNA follows: TGTGCCAGCAGCTTGAAAGGGGGACAGAGGTCCTACGAGCAGTACTTC. Translating it yields CASSLKGGQRSYEQYF.

The chain uses TRBV6-6 and TRBJ1-1, with D perhaps matching TRBD1 (6 bases). Germline CDR1 MNHNY, CDR2 SVGAGI (reference sequence). This CDR3 has 14 amino acids. Trimming cost V 7 bases and J 1 base, with 13 bases left between them. CDR3 in amino acids: CASTSNRENTEAFF. The CDR3 region has the DNA TGTGCCAGCACTTCAAACAGGGAGAACACTGAAGCTTTCTTT.

The chain has TRBV20-1 and TRBJ1-2; possible D gene TRBD1, 5 bases. Trimming took off 5 bases at V and 5 bases at J, with 6 bases between the two ends. Germline CDR1 and CDR2: DFQATT and SNEGSKA (reference sequence). The CDR3 is 10 amino acids. The CDR3 protein is CSAAGYGYTF. The CDR3 DNA follows: TGCAGTGCTGCAGGGTATGGCTACACCTTC.

This clone appeared a single time. The genes are TRBV19 and TRBJ2-4; no clear D gene. Germline values: CDR1 LNHDA, CDR2 SQIVND (reference sequence). Trimming left V 3 bases short and J 4 bases short, with 4 bases between. The CDR3 has 12 amino acids. In nucleotides, the CDR3 is TGTGCCAGTAGTATTACAAAAAACATTCAGTACTTC. It codes for CASSITKNIQYF.

This rearrangement joins TRBV7-2 to TRBJ2-3; TRBD2 matches at 7 bases. The germline CDR1 and CDR2 sequences are SGHTA and FQGNSA. J lost 1 base, V lost 5 bases, and 15 bases had no gene match. CDR3 length: 18 amino acids. The CDR3 is CASSPRASGELRTDTQYF. The CDR3 nucleotides read TGTGCCAGCAGCCCCAGGGCGAGCGGGGAGCTCCGCACAGATACGCAGTATTTT.

This chain links TRBV13 with TRBJ1-1; possible D gene TRBD1, 6 bases. Germline V gene sequence: CDR1 PRHDT, CDR2 FYEKMQ (reference sequence). V was shortened by 5 bases and J by 5 bases, with 18 bases between the two germline ends. The CDR3 loop spans 15 amino acids. In nucleotides, the CDR3 is TGTGCCAGCAGCCCGACATCACAGGGAGAAACTGAAGCTTTCTTT. Protein: CASSPTSQGETEAFF. Drawing the rest from reference TRBV13 and TRBJ1-1, the complete variable domain is AAGVIQSPRHLIKEKRETATLKCYPIPRHDTVYWYQQGPGQDPQFLISFYEKMQSDKGSIPDRFSAQQFSDYHSELNMSSLELGDSALYFCASSPTSQGETEAFFGQGTRLTVV.

This rearrangement joins TRBV19 to TRBJ2-3; no clear D gene. V lost 2 bases and J 0 bases, leaving 3 bases between the germline ends. The CDR3 consists of 13 residues. The germline gives CDR1 LNHDA, CDR2 SQIVND (reference sequence). DNA for the CDR3: TGTGCCAGTAGTATACAAAGCACAGATACGCAGTATTTT. Translation: CASSIQSTDTQYF.

The table lists this clone with a count of one. The J gene is TRBJ1-5, the V gene TRBV5-8; maybe TRBD1 (5 bases). Germline CDR1 is SGHTS and CDR2 is YDEGEE. V dropped 2 bases and J dropped 1 base, with 10 bases sitting between them. The CDR3 totals 15 residues. The CDR3 sequence is CASSFGGKSNQPQHF. The CDR3 DNA reads TGTGCCAGCAGCTTTGGGGGGAAGAGCAATCAGCCCCAGCATTTT.

This clone has a handful of counts. The chain is built from TRBV4-1 and TRBJ1-3; perhaps TRBD1 as D (6 bases). This CDR3 region has 15 residues. V lost 5 bases and J 3 bases, leaving 14 bases between the germline ends. The germline V gene has CDR1 MGHRA and CDR2 YSYEKL. The CDR3 DNA reads TGCGCCAGCAGCACCCAGGGGATCGGTGGAAACACCATATATTTT. It specifies CASSTQGIGGNTIYF.

The V gene is TRBV19, the J gene TRBJ1-5; D gene uncertain. Germline V gene sequence: CDR1 LNHDA, CDR2 SQIVND (reference sequence). The length of the CDR3 is 15 residues. Trimming shortened V by 3 bases and J by 0 bases, and 9 bases separated the two germline ends. In nucleotides, the CDR3 is TGTGCCAGTAGTATGGCACACTATAGCAATCAGCCCCAGCATTTT. Translation: CASSMAHYSNQPQHF.

This chain connects TRBV19 to TRBJ2-1, with 11 bases lining up with TRBD2. CDR3 size: 15 residues. V was pared by 5 bases and J by 6 bases, with 6 bases of the junction left unmatched. The V gene's germline CDR1 is LNHDA and CDR2 SQIVND (reference sequence). CDR3 in amino acids: CASSLTGTSGNEQFF. DNA for the CDR3: TGTGCCAGTAGTCTCACCGGGACTAGCGGCAATGAGCAGTTCTTC.

The V gene is TRBV5-8, the J gene TRBJ2-5, with 8 bases fitting TRBD1. The CDR3 has 14 amino acids. Germline V gives CDR1 SGHTS, CDR2 YDEGEE. Unmatched junction bases numbered 6, after V lost 3 bases and J lost 5 bases. CDR3 nucleotide sequence: TGTGCCAGCAGCTCGACAGGGGTCAGGGAGACCCAGTACTTC. It translates to CASSSTGVRETQYF.

V usage is TRBV7-3 and J usage is TRBJ2-3, with TRBD2 identical over 12 bases. With 5 bases clipped from V and 4 bases from J, the junction kept 7 bases outside the gene matches. CDR1 and CDR2 from the germline V gene are SGHTA and FQGTGA. The CDR3 loop spans 16 amino acids. The CDR3, as DNA: TGTGCCAGCAGCGTCCGACTAGCGGGGGCGTCAGATACGCAGTATTTT. This encodes CASSVRLAGASDTQYF.

The chain combines TRBV29-1 with TRBJ1-2, with 8 positions matching TRBD1. Germline lookup yields CDR1 SQVTM and CDR2 ANQGSEA. The CDR3 length is 14 residues. Losses at the gene ends were 6 bases for V and 7 bases for J; bases not matched to a gene: 13. The CDR3 nucleotides are TGCAGCGTCCCTTCCCCGACAGGGGACGGTGGCTACACCTTC. It specifies CSVPSPTGDGGYTF. The full variable domain, its missing parts supplied by reference TRBV29-1 and TRBJ1-2, is SAVISQKPSRDICQRGTSLTIQCQVDSQVTMMFWYRQQPGQSLTLIATANQGSEATYESGFVIDKFPISRPNLTFSTLTVSNMSPEDSSIYLCSVPSPTGDGGYTFGSGTRLTVV.

This clone was detected once. One end of the junction does not line up with germline, which may come from a read error. Other DNA variants within this sample encode the same CDR3. The J gene is TRBJ1-6, the V gene TRBV27; tentative D call: TRBD1 (5 bases). Germline CDR1 reads MNHEY; CDR2 reads SMNVEV (reference sequence). The CDR3 is made up of 14 amino acids. The CDR3 protein is CASRTGGLISPLHF. The CDR3 DNA sequence: TGCGCCAGCAGGACGGGGGGACTCATTTCACCCCTCCACTTT.

On this clone: As the CDR3 is not closed by the conserved phenylalanine or tryptophan, this likely results from a read error. The DNA is omitted, as the CDR3 cannot be located on it reliably, and the CDR3 follows TCRdb's listing. The V gene is TRBV30, the J gene TRBJ1-1; the table calls TRBD1, which could not be checked here. The germline gives CDR1 GTSNPN, CDR2 SVGIG (reference sequence). The CDR3 is 11 amino acids in total, end residues counted. This CDR3 reads CAWSVGGRGRL.

The genes are TRBV4-1 and TRBJ1-1; possibly TRBD1 for D (6 bases). This CDR3 region has 14 residues. V was shortened by 7 bases and J by 1 base, with 13 bases between the two germline ends. Per germline, CDR1 MGHRA and CDR2 YSYEKL. As DNA, the CDR3 is TGCGCCAGCAAGCCAGGGGATGCGAACACTGAAGCTTTCTTT. Translated, it gives CASKPGDANTEAFF.

The V gene is TRBV4-1, the J gene TRBJ1-6; 7 nucleotides line up with TRBD1. In germline, CDR1 is MGHRA, CDR2 YSYEKL. CDR3 size: 14 residues. After removal of 3 bases from V and 5 bases from J, the junction contained 1 base not matched to a gene. CDR3 loop: CASSQGQHNSPLHF. CDR3 in DNA: TGCGCCAGCAGCCAGGGACAGCATAATTCACCCCTCCACTTT.

This chain links TRBV7-2 with TRBJ2-3; D call uncertain. Germline assignment: CDR1 SGHTA and CDR2 FQGNSA. This CDR3 contains 16 residues. Trimming cost V 1 base and J 0 bases, with 11 bases left between them. CDR3 sequence reads: CASSLVARSSTDTQYF. CDR3 in DNA: TGTGCCAGCAGCTTAGTGGCACGCTCTAGCACAGATACGCAGTATTTT.

This chain links TRBV5-8 with TRBJ2-5; D is unresolved. This CDR3 is 16 amino acids long. V lost 2 bases and J 1 base, leaving 15 bases between the germline ends. CDR1 and CDR2 (germline): SGHTS, YDEGEE. The CDR3 coding sequence is TGTGCCAGCAGCTTTCGCGGTGCCCCCCGCCAAGAGACCCAGTACTTC. It yields the protein CASSFRGAPRQETQYF.

The V and J genes are TRBV29-1 and TRBJ1-5; the D gene is possibly TRBD1 (6 bases). The CDR3 totals 11 residues. From germline, CDR1 is SQVTM and CDR2 ANQGSEA. The V end lost 5 bases, the J end lost 4 bases, and 6 bases lay between the germline ends. CDR3 sequence (DNA): TGCAGCGTTACAGGGAATCAGCCCCAGCATTTT. It translates to CSVTGNQPQHF. Supplemented by reference TRBV29-1 and TRBJ1-5, the full variable domain reads SAVISQKPSRDICQRGTSLTIQCQVDSQVTMMFWYRQQPGQSLTLIATANQGSEATYESGFVIDKFPISRPNLTFSTLTVSNMSPEDSSIYLCSVTGNQPQHFGDGTRLSIL.

CDR3 sequence (DNA): TGTGCCAGCAGCCGATCTGGCAACAACTATGGCTACACCTTC. Amino acids: CASSRSGNNYGYTF. The chain couples TRBV13 to TRBJ1-2; D remains ambiguous. Germline assignment: CDR1 PRHDT and CDR2 FYEKMQ (reference sequence). CDR3 length: 14 amino acids. V was trimmed by 5 bases and J by 2 bases, leaving 12 bases between them.

CDR3 coding DNA: TGTGCCAGCAGCTGGGGACAGGGTTACTACGAGCAGTACTTC. It translates to CASSWGQGYYEQYF. The chain joins TRBV7-2 to TRBJ2-5, with 9 bases fitting TRBD1. Judging by the DNA end, TRBJ2-7 fits better; the J call may be wrong. The CDR3 contains 14 residues. The germline V gene has CDR1 SGHTA and CDR2 FQGNSA.

This clone was found once. This sequence joins TRBV5-6 and TRBJ2-5; TRBD1 aligns across 7 bases. J gave up 11 bases and V 1 base, and 14 bases lay outside the gene matches. This CDR3 contains 15 residues. CDR1 is SGHDT, CDR2 YYEEEE, per germline. For the CDR3, the DNA is TGTGCCAGCAGCTTGAGGGGGCTCTGGGATTACGGGCAGTACTTC. Translating gives CASSLRGLWDYGQYF. Full variable domain (remainder filled in from reference TRBV5-6 and TRBJ2-5): DAGVTQSPTHLIKTRGQQVTLRCSPKSGHDTVSWYQQALGQGPQFIFQYYEEEERQRGNFPDRFSGHQFPNYSSELNVNALLLGDSALYLCASSLRGLWDYGQYFGPGTRLLVL.

The chain has TRBV14 and TRBJ2-5, with 10 bases identical to TRBD1. The better agreement between TRBJ2-7 and the DNA end casts doubt on the J call. This CDR3 comprises 16 residues. Germline values: CDR1 SGHDN, CDR2 FVKESK. CDR3 DNA: TGTGCCAGCAGCCAGGGGGACAGGGGATATTTCTACGAGCAGTACTTC. This translates into CASSQGDRGYFYEQYF.

V is TRBV5-4 and J is TRBJ1-2, with D possibly matching TRBD1 (6 bases). Trimming left V 1 base short and J 3 bases short, with 13 bases between. Germline values: CDR1 SGHNT, CDR2 YYREEE (reference sequence). The CDR3 is 15 residues long. The CDR3 DNA reads as TGTGCCAGCAGCTTGCACCAGGGGAATTACTATGGCTACACCTTC. This gives the protein CASSLHQGNYYGYTF.

This chain connects TRBV27 to TRBJ2-1, with 7 bases fitting TRBD2. CDR1 and CDR2 (germline): MNHEY, SMNVEV (reference sequence). The CDR3 sequence is 15 residues long. Trimming cost V 2 bases and J 1 base; bases outside gene matches: 2. Here the CDR3 reads CASSLRLASYNEQFF. DNA for the CDR3: TGTGCCAGCAGTTTAAGACTAGCATCCTACAATGAGCAGTTCTTC.

The rearrangement joins TRBV25-1 to TRBJ2-7; the match to TRBD2 covers 13 bases. With V trimmed by 7 bases and J by 6 bases, 6 bases remained unmatched. This CDR3 is 14 amino acids long. Germline loops: CDR1 MGHDK, CDR2 SYGVNS. The CDR3 DNA sequence: TGTGCCAGCAAACCGGGACTAGCGGGGACCGAGCAGTACTTC. This codes for CASKPGLAGTEQYF.